This TCR beta chain was identified in a study of cytomegalovirus exposure and HLA in healthy donors (dated by TCRdb to about 2017). Background for the entire study: An earlier analysis of approximately 590 of the donors reported 250 to 300 Gb of sequence data and more than 90 million unique TCR beta sequences from 150 million to 200 million T cells. The study used immunosequencing to profile the T cell repertoires of hundreds of subjects and linked those repertoires to cytomegalovirus serostatus. About 330 gigabases of sequencing data and 70 million to 95 million unique TCR sequences made up an early release that covered nearly 650 HLA-typed donors. An earlier analysis of roughly 600 of the donors used high-throughput TCR beta sequencing to judge whether each TCR beta V gene segment behaved as functional or pseudogenic. On average, roughly 200,000 unique TCR beta nucleotide sequences were sequenced per donor among 398 genotyped donors of the cohort, with about 19% of those sequences being non-productive. Donor age, sex, ethnicity and CMV serostatus were collected together with the repertoire data. Of the 300 to 450 genotyped donors, 81% were placed in the genetic ancestry cluster associated with self-reported Caucasian donors. In addition to the first cohort of about 650 subjects, a separate validation cohort of under 150 different subjects was used. Class I and class II HLA loci were covered by the typing at four-digit resolution. All discovery cohort repertoires had been generated using a single sequencing platform. Rather than using new phenotypic data, the later analysis identified candidate immune exposures from TCR beta sequences and from how often those sequences occurred across donors. To study patterns of TCR occurrence, a later analysis re-analyzed previously published TCR beta repertoires from 500 to 850 donors and added high-resolution HLA genotyping. To predict cytomegalovirus infection status, the study combined high-throughput TCR immunosequencing, statistical association of individual TCRs with disease status, and machine learning. Genome-wide SNP genotypes for about 60% of the 666 donors were used in a later genetic analysis, which treated that subset as a discovery cohort. Typing coverage differed by locus: A, B, C, DRB1 and DQB1 were typed in roughly 620-640 donors, DQA1 in about 550, DPA1 in 600 to 610, and DPB1 in around 490. The study aimed to test whether cataloging public T cell receptors could reveal signatures of past pathogen exposure. About 5 DR-DQ haplotypes were handled as single units for association and clustering, since linkage in the cohort was strong. Results and caveats for the whole study, not just this receptor: Most CMV-associated TCR beta chains appeared to be HLA-restricted in a later analysis, and the HLA associations seemed to be driven largely by CMV exposure. A later analysis found that TCR association rates varied across HLA loci, with DRB1 alleles showing the most associated TCRs and HLA-C alleles the fewest. An association between a missense DCLRE1C variant and V-gene and J-gene trimming of TCR beta chains was found in a later genetic analysis and replicated in an independent cohort. Roughly uniform sequencing depth across donors was assumed in presence/absence analyses, although this assumption may not hold. A cluster of highly shared sequence variants was judged likely to represent a technical artifact of the sequencing pipeline. A later genetic analysis reported fewer N-insertions in productive TCRs among donors in an Asian-associated ancestry cluster than the approximately 670-donor mean. The cohort was sequenced for TCR beta chains only, and without alpha or paired-chain data the features that could be detected were limited. Because HLA typing was unavailable for some donors at each locus, only the typed subset was used in association tests. A further reported finding was that TCR beta sequences accurately predicted the HLA-A and HLA-B alleles for most subjects in the first cohort. The earlier analysis of some 540 of the donors excluded some 15 rarely observed V segments, including chromosome 9 orphons, because counts were too low. Correlated functional status among segregating V segments might be attributable to linkage disequilibrium, but an unknown experimental factor could not be ruled out. At a false discovery rate of 0.05, a later analysis linked 16,000 or so TCR beta sequences to specific HLA alleles. Strong co-occurrence of HLA alleles, especially DR and DQ, made assigning TCR associations to individual alleles difficult. Three of the identified cytomegalovirus-associated TCR beta chains were confirmed in vitro to be specific for cytomegalovirus antigens. A total of 150 or so TCR beta chains were listed by the study as associated with cytomegalovirus. Some IMGT-functional V segments, including TRBV6-2 and TRBV6-3, could not be told apart with the 87-base-pair reads, so those segments were excluded. A later analysis reported that several top co-occurrence clusters appeared linked to parvovirus B19, influenza, CMV and Epstein-Barr virus. According to the authors, the approach could potentially be generalized to other disease states and immunological phenotypes. In both the original and validation cohorts, the classifier was reported to diagnose cytomegalovirus status with high specificity and sensitivity. Across donors, most TCR sequences were observed very rarely, whereas some public TCRs were present in many individuals. An earlier analysis of some 560 of the donors showed that most TCR beta V segments appeared in productive rearrangements either about 87% or about 30% of the time, which broadly matched IMGT annotations. A later analysis found that HLA-associated TCR beta chains were more clonally expanded and had lower generation probabilities than equally common non-associated chains. Immune exposure information for the cohort was limited to CMV serostatus.

The cohort was made up of about 670 healthy bone marrow donors. Cohort members were all nominally healthy when sampled, although unrecorded immune exposures were likely present. The donor was CMV seronegative and was included in the group of 352 seronegative cohort members. Each donor provided a peripheral blood sample, and peripheral blood mononuclear cells were used for TCR beta sequencing. Genomic DNA was extracted from the blood cell samples with the Qiagen DNeasy Blood Extraction Kit. CDR1 is given as SEHNR and CDR2 as FQNEAQ, both from the germline V gene (reference sequence). From the cysteine up to the phenylalanine, the CDR3 has a length of 16 residues. Left in the record is the CDR3 DNA by itself, 48 bases read in frame from the first base. V loses 6 bases, J loses 7 bases, and the germline ends lie 19 bases apart. Library construction relied on the immunoSEQ multiplex PCR assay. For the multiplex PCR, a mixture combining 60 forward primers for TCR Vbeta segments and 13 reverse primers for TCR Jbeta segments was used. The CDR3 region of rearranged TCR beta genes was amplified from genomic DNA by a multiplex PCR assay. Amplified TCR beta libraries were sequenced as 87-base-pair reads on the Illumina HiSeq System. The study's processing was this. A later analysis counted 75 million to 100 million unique TCR beta chains across the 666 repertoires, and around 9.9 million of these chains were shared by at least two donors. A nearest-neighbor algorithm error-corrected the raw reads and collapsed the reads into unique sequences, merging closely related sequences to remove PCR and sequencing errors. Alignment of CDR3 sequences to IMGT reference sequences was used to assign V, D and J gene segments. For a sequence to be retained, a match of at least six nucleotides to both a V gene segment and a J gene segment was required. Rearrangements were classified as productive when the CDR3 lacked stop codons and remained in frame with V and J, and all other rearrangements were classified as non-productive. CDR3 was defined by IMGT convention, running from the second conserved V-encoded cysteine to the conserved J-encoded phenylalanine. In an earlier analysis of some 550 of the donors, sequences lacking an unambiguous match to a single V gene segment were excluded. An earlier analysis of a few hundred of the donors classified V segments as functional when productive rearrangements were above 56.7% and as segregating when the standard deviation between donors was above 5%. To diagnose cytomegalovirus status from the catalog of TCR beta chain sequences, a statistical classification framework was built. In a later analysis, TCR nucleotide sequences were compared against IMGT/GENE-DB human TR gene sequences so that V and J genes could be assigned. Using the TCRdist pipeline, a later analysis assigned CDR3 sequences along with most-parsimonious VDJ recombination scenarios. In a later analysis, each TCR beta chain was defined by its CDR3 amino acid sequence together with its V-gene family, and reads without a unique V-gene family were excluded. A later analysis removed over 500 highly shared, low-generation-probability nucleotide sequences to deal with suspected cross-contamination and a sequencing artifact. In a later analysis, a clonal expansion index was calculated for each public chain from normalized within-repertoire ranks of inferred template counts. Generation probabilities in a later analysis came from a VDJ recombination model fitted to out-of-frame rearrangements, and those results were checked against IGoR. In a later analysis, TCR-TCR, TCR-HLA and TCR-CMV co-occurrence was scored with hypergeometric tests, and a repertoire-size bias correction was applied to TCR pairs. In a later analysis, false discovery rates were estimated by permuting HLA or CMV assignments 20 times. In a later analysis, co-occurring TCRs were grouped with DBSCAN, and TCRdist sequence similarity was added when clustering was performed within HLA-allele-positive subsets. Co-occurrence clustering excluded repertoires with fewer than 30,000 or more than 120,000 public chains, plus five with anomalous nucleotide sharing. Sourced from immuneACCESS, this table was stored by TCRdb with only in-frame sequences that have V and J called. A share of the clones is absent; for the studies checked, an unresolved V gene accounts for under half, and the remainder has no known explanation. V and J calls and clone size are given by that table; D and trimming were obtained from the DNA. The sample contains roughly 200,000 clones, approximately 80% of them found a single time. Clones ranked in the top ten supply roughly 3.1% of the sample.

With regard to this clone: Which antigen it targets is not known. There are no base qualities to consult, and no much larger clone falls within one base.

Sequencing was done on a sample of PBMCs. The clonotype originates from a man aged 25 to 45 in good health and CMV-seronegative. The chain employs TRBV7-9 and TRBJ1-6, with no reliable assignment of the D segment. The bases read TGTGCCAGCAGTCCCGCGGGGTTAGGATGGAATTCACCCCTCCACTTT. It specifies CASSPAGLGWNSPLHF.